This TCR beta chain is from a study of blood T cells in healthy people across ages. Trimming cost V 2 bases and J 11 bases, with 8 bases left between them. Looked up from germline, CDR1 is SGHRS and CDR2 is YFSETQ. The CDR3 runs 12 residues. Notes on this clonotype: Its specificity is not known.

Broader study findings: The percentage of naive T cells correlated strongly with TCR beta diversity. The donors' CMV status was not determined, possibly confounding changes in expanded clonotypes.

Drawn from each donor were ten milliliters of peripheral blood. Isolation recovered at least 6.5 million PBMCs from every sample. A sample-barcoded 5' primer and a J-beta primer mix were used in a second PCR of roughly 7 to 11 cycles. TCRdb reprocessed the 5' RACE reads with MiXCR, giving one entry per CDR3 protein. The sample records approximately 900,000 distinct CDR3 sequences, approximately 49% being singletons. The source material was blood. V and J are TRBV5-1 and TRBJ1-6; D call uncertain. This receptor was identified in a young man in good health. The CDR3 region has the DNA TGCGCCAGCAGCTTCGGGAGGCCACCCCTCCACTTT. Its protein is CASSFGRPPLHF.